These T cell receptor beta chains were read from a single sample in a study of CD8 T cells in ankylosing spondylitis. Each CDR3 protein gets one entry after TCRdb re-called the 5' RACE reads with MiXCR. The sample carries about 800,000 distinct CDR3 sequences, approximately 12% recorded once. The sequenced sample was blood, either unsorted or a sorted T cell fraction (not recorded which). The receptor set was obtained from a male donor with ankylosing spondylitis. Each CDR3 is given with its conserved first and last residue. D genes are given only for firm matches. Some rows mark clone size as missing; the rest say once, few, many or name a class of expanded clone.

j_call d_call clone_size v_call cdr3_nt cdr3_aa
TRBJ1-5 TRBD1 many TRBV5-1 TGCGCCAGCAGCCCCAGGGGGAATCAGCCCCAGCATTTT CASSPRGNQPQHF
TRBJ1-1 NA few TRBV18 TGTGCCAGCTCACTGGAATCTGCCGGCACTGAAGCTTTCTTT CASSLESAGTEAFF
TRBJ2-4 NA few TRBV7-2 TGTGCCAGCACCCTAAGGGGCAACATTCAGTACTTC CASTLRGNIQYF
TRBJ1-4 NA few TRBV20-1 TGCAGTGCTAGGGACCCTAGGGCTAATGAAAAACTGTTTTTT CSARDPRANEKLFF
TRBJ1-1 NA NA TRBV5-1 TGCGCCAGCAGCCCCGGCGAGGTCGGCACTGAAGCTTTCTTT CASSPGEVGTEAFF
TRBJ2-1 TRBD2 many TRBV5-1 TGCGCCAGCAGCTCGCTAGCGGAGGCCGCTGAGCAGTTCTTC CASSSLAEAAEQFF
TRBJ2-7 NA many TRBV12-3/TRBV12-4 TGTGCCAGCAGTTTAGCGTTGCAGGGTTACGAGCAGTACTTC CASSLALQGYEQYF
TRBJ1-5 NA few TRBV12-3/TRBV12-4 TGTGCCAGCGATGAACAGAACAATCAGCCCCAGCATTTT CASDEQNNQPQHF
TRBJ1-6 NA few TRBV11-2 TGTGCCAGCAGCGTAAGAGGGTTGACCTCCTCCTATAATTCACCCCTCCACTTT CASSVRGLTSSYNSPLHF
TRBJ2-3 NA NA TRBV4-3 TGCGCCAGCAGCCAACAACTAGCAGATACGCAGTATTTT CASSQQLADTQYF
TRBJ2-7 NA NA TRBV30 TGTGCCTGGGGCAGGAGCTCCTACGAGCAGTACTTC CAWGRSSYEQYF
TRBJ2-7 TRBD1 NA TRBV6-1 TGTGCCAGCAGCGGTACAGGGGGAGGCTCCTACGAGCAGTACTTC CASSGTGGGSYEQYF
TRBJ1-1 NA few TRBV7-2 TGTGCCAGCAGCTCATACCCGGGCCCTGAAGCTTTCTTT CASSSYPGPEAFF
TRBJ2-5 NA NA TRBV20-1 TGCAGTGCTGGGCGGGACTTACTACAAGAGACCCAGTACTTC CSAGRDLLQETQYF
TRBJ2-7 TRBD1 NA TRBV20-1 TGCAGTGCTAGCTATTGGCAGGGGGACGGAGGCGAGCAGTACTTC CSASYWQGDGGEQYF
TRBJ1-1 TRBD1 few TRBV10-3 TGTGCCATCAGTGCGGACAGGGGCAGAGAAGCTTTCTTT CAISADRGREAFF
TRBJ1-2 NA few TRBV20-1 TGCAGTGCTACCCGACGGAACAACTATGGCTACACCTTC CSATRRNNYGYTF
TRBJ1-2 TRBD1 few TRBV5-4 TGTGCCAGCAGCTTGGAGGTGGGGCAGGGGGACTATGGCTACACCTTC CASSLEVGQGDYGYTF
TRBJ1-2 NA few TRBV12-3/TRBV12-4 TGTGCCAGCAGTTTTGGCAGGGATCTGGGCGGCTACACCTTC CASSFGRDLGGYTF
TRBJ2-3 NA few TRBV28 TGTGCCAGCATGGGACTGGCGGGCACAGATACGCAGTATTTT CASMGLAGTDTQYF
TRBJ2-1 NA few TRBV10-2 TGCGCCAGCAGTGAGTCCCCTTTTGAGCAGTTCTTC CASSESPFEQFF
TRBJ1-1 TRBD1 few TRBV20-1 TGCAGTGCTAGGGAGAGATACAGGGGGCGTGAAGCTTTCTTT CSARERYRGREAFF
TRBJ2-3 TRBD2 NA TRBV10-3 TGTGCCATCAGTGATAGTTGGGGAGGGTACACAGATACGCAGTATTTT CAISDSWGGYTDTQYF
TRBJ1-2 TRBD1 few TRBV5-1 TGCGCCAGCAGTACAGGGGATTGGAACTATGGCTACACCTTC CASSTGDWNYGYTF
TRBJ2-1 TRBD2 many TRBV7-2 TGTGCCAGCAGCTTCATTAGACTAGCCCACAATGAGCAGTTCTTC CASSFIRLAHNEQFF
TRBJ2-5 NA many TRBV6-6 TGTGCCAGCAAAGGACTCGCCGTAGGGACCCAGTACTTC CASKGLAVGTQYF
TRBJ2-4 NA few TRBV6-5 TGTGCCAGCAGTCTACAGGGATTCGGGAACATTCAGTACTTC CASSLQGFGNIQYF
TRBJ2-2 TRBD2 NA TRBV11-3 TGTGCCAGCAGCCTTAGCGGGAGAGGGGAGCTGTTTTTT CASSLSGRGELFF
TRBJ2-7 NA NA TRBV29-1 TGCAGCGTTGAAGATGCAGTATACGAGCAGTACTTC CSVEDAVYEQYF
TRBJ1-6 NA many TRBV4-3 TGCGCCAGCAGCCAAGGGGGCTCCTATAATTCACCCCTCCACTTT CASSQGGSYNSPLHF
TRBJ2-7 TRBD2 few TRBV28 TGTGCCAGCAGTTCCCCGAGCGGGGGGGCCGTCGAGCAGTACTTC CASSSPSGGAVEQYF
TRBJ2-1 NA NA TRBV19 TGTGCCAGTAGTACTCCGGGGGCCTCGTTCTTC CASSTPGASFF
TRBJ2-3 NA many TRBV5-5 TGTGCCAGCAGCTTGGAGTGGAGCACAGATACGCAGTATTTT CASSLEWSTDTQYF
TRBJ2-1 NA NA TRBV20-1 TGCAGTGCTACTTCGCCTAGGTACAATGAGCAGTTCTTC CSATSPRYNEQFF
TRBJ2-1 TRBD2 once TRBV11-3 TGTGCCAGCAGCCCACAAAGCGGGAGCGGCTACAATGAGCAGTTCTTC CASSPQSGSGYNEQFF
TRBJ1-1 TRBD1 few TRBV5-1 TGCGCCAGCAACTCCGGGACAGCGAACACTGAAGCTTTCTTT CASNSGTANTEAFF
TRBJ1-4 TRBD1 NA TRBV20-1 TGCAGTGCTACAGATGCTGGGACAGGGGATGAAAAACTGTTTTTT CSATDAGTGDEKLFF
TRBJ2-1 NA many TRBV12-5 TGTGCTAGTGGTTTGGGACTCCGATACAATGAGCAGTTCTTC CASGLGLRYNEQFF
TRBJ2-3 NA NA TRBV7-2 TGTGCCAGCAGCTTAGCGTACGCTACCAGGCGCACAGATACGCAGTATTTT CASSLAYATRRTDTQYF
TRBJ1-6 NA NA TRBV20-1 TGCAGTGCCCCCGCAACAGGGTGGACACCCCTCCACTTT CSAPATGWTPLHF
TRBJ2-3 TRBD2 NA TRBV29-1 TGCAGCGCCCAACGGCTAGCGGGAGTCCTAGATACGCAGTATTTT CSAQRLAGVLDTQYF
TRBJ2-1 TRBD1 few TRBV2 TGTGCCAGCAACTCCCAGGGGGTGGGAAACAATGAGCAGTTCTTC CASNSQGVGNNEQFF
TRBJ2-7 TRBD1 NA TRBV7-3 TGTGCCAGCAGCTTAGAGGGACAGGGGTTAAGCGAGCAGTACTTC CASSLEGQGLSEQYF
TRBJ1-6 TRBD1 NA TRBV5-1 TGCGCCAGCAGCTGGGGGACAGGGAGCGATTCACCCCTCCACTTT CASSWGTGSDSPLHF
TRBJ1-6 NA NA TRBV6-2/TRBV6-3 TGTGCCAGCGCCGAACGGGGGGAAGGTAATTCACCCCTCCACTTT CASAERGEGNSPLHF
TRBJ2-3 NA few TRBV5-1 TGCGCCAGCAGCTTGAGGCCAACTATGACAGATACGCAGTATTTT CASSLRPTMTDTQYF
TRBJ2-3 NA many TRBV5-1 TGCGCCAGCAGCTTGGTAGGGGATACGCAGTATTTT CASSLVGDTQYF
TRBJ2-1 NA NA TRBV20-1 TGCAGTGCTGAAAAGGGACCTCTCTACAATGAGCAGTTCTTC CSAEKGPLYNEQFF